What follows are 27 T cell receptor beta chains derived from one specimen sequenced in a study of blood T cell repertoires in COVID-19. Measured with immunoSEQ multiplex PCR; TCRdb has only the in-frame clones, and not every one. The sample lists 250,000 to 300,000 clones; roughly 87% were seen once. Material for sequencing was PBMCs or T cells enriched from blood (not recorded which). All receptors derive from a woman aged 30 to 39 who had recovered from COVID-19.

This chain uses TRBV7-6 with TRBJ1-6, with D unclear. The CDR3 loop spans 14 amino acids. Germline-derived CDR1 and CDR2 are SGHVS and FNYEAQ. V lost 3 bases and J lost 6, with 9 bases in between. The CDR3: CASSFPGSNSPLHF. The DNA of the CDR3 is TGTGCCAGCAGCTTCCCGGGGTCTAATTCACCCCTCCACTTT.

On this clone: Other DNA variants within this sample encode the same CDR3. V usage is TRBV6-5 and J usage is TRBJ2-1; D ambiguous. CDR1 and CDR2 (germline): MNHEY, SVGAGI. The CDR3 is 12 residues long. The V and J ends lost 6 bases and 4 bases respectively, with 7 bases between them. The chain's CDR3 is CASSSGYNEQFF. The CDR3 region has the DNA TGTGCCAGCAGCTCAGGATACAATGAGCAGTTCTTC.

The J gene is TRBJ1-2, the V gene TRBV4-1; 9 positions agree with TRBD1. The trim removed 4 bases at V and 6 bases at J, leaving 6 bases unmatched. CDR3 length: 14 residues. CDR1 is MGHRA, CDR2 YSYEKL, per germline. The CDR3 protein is CASSRDRVRHGYTF. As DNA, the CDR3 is TGCGCCAGCAGCCGGGACAGGGTACGTCATGGCTACACCTTC.

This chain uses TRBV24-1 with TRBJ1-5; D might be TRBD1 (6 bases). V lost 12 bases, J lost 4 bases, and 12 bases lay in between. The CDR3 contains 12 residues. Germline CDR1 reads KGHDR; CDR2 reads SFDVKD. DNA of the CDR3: TGTGCCGCACAGGGCCGAAATCAGCCCCAGCATTTT. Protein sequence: CAAQGRNQPQHF.

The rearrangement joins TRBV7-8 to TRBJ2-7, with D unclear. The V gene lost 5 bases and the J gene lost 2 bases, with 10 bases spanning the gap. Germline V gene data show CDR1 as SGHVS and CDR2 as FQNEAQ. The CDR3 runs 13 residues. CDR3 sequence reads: CASSQPLTYEQYF. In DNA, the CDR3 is TGTGCCAGCAGCCAGCCCTTGACCTACGAGCAGTACTTC.

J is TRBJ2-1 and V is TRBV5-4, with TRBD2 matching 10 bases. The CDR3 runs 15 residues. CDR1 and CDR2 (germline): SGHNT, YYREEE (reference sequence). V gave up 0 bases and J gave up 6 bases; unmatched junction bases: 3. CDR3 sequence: CASSLGTSGVNEQFF. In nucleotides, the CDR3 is TGTGCCAGCAGCTTGGGCACTAGCGGGGTCAATGAGCAGTTCTTC.

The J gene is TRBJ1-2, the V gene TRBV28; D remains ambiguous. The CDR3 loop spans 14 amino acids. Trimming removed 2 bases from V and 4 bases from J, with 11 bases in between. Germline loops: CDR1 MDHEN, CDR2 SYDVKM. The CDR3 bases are TGTGCCAGCAGTTTAGCCTTACTAAGCTATGGCTACACCTTC. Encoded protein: CASSLALLSYGYTF.

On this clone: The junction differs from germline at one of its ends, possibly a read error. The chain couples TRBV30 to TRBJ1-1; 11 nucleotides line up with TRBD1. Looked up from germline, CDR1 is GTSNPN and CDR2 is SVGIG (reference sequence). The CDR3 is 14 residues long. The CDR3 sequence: CAWSVRDRGFEPFF. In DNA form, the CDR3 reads TGTGCCTGGAGTGTACGGGACAGGGGGTTTGAACCTTTCTTT.

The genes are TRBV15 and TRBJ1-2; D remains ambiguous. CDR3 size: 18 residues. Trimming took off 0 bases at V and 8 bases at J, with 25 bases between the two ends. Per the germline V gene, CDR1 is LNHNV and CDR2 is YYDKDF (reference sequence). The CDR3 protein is CATSRDSSRTDSFSGYTF. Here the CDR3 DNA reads TGTGCCACCAGCAGAGATTCTTCCAGAACGGACTCTTTTTCCGGCTACACCTTC.

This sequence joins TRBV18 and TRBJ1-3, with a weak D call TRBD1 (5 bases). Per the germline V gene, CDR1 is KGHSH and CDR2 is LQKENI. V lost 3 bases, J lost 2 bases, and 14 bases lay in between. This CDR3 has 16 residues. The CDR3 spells CASSPWDGSTGNTIYF. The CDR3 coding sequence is TGTGCCAGCTCACCCTGGGACGGGAGCACTGGAAACACCATATATTTT.

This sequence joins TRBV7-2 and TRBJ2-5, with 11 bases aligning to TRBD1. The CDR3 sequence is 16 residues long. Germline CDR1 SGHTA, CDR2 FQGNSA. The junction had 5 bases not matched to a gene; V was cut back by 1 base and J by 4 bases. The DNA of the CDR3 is TGTGCCAGCAGCTTAGAACGGACAGGGGGCCGAGAGACCCAGTACTTC. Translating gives CASSLERTGGRETQYF.

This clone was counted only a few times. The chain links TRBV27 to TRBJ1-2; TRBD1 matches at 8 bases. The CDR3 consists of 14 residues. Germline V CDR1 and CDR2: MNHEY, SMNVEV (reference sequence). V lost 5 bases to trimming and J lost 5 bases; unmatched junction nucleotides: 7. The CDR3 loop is CASSPRQGNYGYTF. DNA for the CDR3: TGTGCCAGCAGTCCAAGACAGGGGAATTATGGCTACACCTTC.

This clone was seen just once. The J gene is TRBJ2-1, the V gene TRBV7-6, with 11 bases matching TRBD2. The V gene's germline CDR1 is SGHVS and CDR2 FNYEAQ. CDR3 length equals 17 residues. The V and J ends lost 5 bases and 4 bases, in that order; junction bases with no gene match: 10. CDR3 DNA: TGTGCCAGCAGCCCAAGTCCGGGACTAGCGGTTTACAATGAGCAGTTCTTC. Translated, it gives CASSPSPGLAVYNEQFF.

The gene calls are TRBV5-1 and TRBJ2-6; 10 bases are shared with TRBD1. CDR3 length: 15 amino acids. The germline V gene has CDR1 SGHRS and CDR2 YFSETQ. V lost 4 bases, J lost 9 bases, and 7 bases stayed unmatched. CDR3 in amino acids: CASSPGTGVINVLTF. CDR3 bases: TGCGCCAGCAGCCCCGGGACAGGGGTAATCAACGTCCTGACTTTC.

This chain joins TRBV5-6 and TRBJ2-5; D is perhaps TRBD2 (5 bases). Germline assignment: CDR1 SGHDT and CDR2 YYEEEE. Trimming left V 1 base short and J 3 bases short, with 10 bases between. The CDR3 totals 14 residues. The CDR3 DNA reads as TGTGCCAGCAGCTTGAGAGGGCTAGAAGAGACCCAGTACTTC. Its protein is CASSLRGLEETQYF. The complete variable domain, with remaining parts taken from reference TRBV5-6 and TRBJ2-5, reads DAGVTQSPTHLIKTRGQQVTLRCSPKSGHDTVSWYQQALGQGPQFIFQYYEEEERQRGNFPDRFSGHQFPNYSSELNVNALLLGDSALYLCASSLRGLEETQYFGPGTRLLVL.

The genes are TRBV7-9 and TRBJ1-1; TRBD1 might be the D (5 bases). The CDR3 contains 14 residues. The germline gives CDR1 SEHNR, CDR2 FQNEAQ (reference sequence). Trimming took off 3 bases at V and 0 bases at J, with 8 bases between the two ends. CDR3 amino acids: CASSFVRVNTEAFF. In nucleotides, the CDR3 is TGTGCCAGCAGCTTTGTCAGGGTGAACACTGAAGCTTTCTTT. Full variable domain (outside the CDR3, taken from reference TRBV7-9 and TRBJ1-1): DTGVSQNPRHKITKRGQNVTFRCDPISEHNRLYWYRQTLGQGPEFLTYFQNEAQLEKSRLLSDRFSAERPKGSFSTLEIQRTEQGDSAMYLCASSFVRVNTEAFFGQGTRLTVV.

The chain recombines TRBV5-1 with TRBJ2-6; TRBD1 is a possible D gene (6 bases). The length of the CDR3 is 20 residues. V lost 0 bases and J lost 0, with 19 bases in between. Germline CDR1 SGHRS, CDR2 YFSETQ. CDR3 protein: CASSLASGVGLNSGANVLTF. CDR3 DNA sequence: TGCGCCAGCAGCTTGGCCTCAGGGGTGGGGCTGAACTCTGGGGCCAACGTCCTGACTTTC.

The CDR3 is CATRGSGGYEQYF. The CDR3 DNA reads TGTGCCACCCGGGGTAGCGGGGGCTACGAGCAGTACTTC. V and J are TRBV6-5 and TRBJ2-7, with 9 nucleotides matching TRBD2. The CDR3 loop spans 13 amino acids. Germline assignment: CDR1 MNHEY and CDR2 SVGAGI. The V and J ends lost 10 bases and 3 bases, in that order; junction bases with no gene match: 7.

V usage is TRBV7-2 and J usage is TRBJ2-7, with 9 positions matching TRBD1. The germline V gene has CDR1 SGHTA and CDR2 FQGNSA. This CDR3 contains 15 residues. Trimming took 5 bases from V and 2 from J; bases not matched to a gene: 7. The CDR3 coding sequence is TGTGCCAGCAGCCGCGCCGGGACAGGGACCTACGAGCAGTACTTC. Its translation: CASSRAGTGTYEQYF.

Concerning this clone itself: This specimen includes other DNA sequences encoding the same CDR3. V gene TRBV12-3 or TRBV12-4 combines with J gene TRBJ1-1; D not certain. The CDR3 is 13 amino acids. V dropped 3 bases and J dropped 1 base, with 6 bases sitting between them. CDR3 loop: CASSLKPNTEAFF. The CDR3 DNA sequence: TGTGCCAGCAGTTTGAAGCCGAACACTGAAGCTTTCTTT.

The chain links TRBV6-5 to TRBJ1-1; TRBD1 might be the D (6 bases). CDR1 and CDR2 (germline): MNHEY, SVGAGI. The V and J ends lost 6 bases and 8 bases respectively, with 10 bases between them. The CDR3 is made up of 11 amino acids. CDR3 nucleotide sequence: TGTGCCAGCAGGGGGGGGGCCGAAGCTTTCTTT. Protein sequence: CASRGGAEAFF.

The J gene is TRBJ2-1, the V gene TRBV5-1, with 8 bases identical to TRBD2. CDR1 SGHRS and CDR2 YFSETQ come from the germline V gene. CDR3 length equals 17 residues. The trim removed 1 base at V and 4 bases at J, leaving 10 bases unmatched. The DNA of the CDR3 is TGCGCCAGCAGCTTGACCCCGACTAGCGCATCATACAATGAGCAGTTCTTC. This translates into CASSLTPTSASYNEQFF.

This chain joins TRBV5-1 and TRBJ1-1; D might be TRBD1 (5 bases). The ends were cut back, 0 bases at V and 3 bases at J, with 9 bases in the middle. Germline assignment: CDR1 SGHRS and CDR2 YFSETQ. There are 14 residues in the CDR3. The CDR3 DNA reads TGCGCCAGCAGCTTGGGGCAGGGCTACACTGAAGCTTTCTTT. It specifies CASSLGQGYTEAFF.

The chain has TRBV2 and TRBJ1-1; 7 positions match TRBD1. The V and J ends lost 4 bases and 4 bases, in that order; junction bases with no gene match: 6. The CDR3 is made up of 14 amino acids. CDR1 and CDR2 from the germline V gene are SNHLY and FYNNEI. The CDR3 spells CASSGRQGGTEAFF. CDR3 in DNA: TGTGCCAGCAGTGGACGACAGGGAGGCACTGAAGCTTTCTTT.

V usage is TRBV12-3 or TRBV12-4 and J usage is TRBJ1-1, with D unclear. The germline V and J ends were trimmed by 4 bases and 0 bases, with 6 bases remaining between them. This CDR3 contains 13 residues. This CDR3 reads CASSSGLNTEAFF. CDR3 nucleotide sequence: TGTGCCAGCAGTTCAGGTTTGAACACTGAAGCTTTCTTT.

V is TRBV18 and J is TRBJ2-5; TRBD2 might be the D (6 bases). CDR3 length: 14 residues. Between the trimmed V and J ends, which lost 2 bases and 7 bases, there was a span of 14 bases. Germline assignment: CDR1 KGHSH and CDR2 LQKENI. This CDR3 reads CASSPAAGSGTQYF. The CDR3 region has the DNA TGTGCCAGCTCACCAGCGGCGGGATCAGGGACCCAGTACTTC.

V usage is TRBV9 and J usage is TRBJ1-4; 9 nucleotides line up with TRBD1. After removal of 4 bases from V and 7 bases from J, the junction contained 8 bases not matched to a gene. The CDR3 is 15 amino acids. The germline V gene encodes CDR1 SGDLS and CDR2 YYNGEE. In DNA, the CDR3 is TGTGCCAGCAGCACTACCGGGACAGGGAGTGAAAAACTGTTTTTT. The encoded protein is CASSTTGTGSEKLFF.